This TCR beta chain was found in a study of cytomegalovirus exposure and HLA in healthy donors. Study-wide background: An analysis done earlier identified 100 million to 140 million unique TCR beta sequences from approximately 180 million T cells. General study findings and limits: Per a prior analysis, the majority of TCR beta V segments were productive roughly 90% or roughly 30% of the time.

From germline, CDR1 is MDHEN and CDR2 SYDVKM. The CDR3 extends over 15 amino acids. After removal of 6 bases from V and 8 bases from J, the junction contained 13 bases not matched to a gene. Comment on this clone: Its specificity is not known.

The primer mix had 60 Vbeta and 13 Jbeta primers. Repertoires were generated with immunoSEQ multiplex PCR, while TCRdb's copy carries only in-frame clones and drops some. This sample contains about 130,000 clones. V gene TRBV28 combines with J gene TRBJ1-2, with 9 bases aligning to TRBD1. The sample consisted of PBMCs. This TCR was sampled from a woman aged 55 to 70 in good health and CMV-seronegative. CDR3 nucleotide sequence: TGTGCCAGCAGGCCTACCGGGACAGGGTTACAAGGCTACACCTTC. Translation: CASRPTGTGLQGYTF.